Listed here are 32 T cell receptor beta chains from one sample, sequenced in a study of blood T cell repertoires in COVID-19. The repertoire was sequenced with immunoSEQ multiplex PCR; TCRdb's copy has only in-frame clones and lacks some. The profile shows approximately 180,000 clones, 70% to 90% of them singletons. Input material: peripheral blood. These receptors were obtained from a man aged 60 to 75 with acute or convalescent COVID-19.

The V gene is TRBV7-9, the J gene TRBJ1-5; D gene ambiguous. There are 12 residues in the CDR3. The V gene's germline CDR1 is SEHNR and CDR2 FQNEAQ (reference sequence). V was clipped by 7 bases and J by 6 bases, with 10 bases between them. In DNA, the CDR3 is TGTGCCAGCAACCGGGTTGGTCAGCCCCAGCATTTT. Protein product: CASNRVGQPQHF.

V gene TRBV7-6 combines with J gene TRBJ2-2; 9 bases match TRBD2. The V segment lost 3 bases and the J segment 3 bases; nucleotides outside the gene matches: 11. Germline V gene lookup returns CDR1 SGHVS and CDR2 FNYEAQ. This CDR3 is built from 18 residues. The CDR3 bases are TGTGCCAGCAGCTTTAGGGGTAGCGGGAGATGGGACACCGGGGAGCTGTTTTTT. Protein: CASSFRGSGRWDTGELFF.

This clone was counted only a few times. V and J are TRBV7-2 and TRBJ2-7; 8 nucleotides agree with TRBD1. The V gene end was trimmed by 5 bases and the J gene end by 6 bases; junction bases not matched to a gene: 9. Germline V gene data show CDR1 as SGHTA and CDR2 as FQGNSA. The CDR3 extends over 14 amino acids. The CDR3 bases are TGTGCCAGCAGCCACCGGGACAGGCGCGGCGAGCAGTACTTC. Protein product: CASSHRDRRGEQYF.

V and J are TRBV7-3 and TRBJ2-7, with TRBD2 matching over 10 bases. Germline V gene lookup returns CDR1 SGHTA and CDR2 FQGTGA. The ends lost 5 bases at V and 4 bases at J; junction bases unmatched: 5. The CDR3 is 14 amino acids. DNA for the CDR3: TGTGCCAGCAGCGAGTCTAGCGGGAGTTACGAGCAGTACTTC. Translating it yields CASSESSGSYEQYF.

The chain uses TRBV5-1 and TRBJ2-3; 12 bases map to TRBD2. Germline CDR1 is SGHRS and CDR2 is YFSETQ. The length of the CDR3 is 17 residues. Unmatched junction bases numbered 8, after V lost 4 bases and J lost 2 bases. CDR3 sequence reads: CASSPSGRAEVTDTQYF. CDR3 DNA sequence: TGCGCCAGCAGCCCTAGCGGGAGGGCCGAAGTCACAGATACGCAGTATTTT.

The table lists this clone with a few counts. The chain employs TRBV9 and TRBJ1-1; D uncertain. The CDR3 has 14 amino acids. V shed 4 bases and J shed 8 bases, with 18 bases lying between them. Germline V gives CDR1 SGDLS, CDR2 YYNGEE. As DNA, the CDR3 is TGTGCCAGCAGCCCCCAGGCCCAGGCCTCAGAAGCTTTCTTT. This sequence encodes CASSPQAQASEAFF.

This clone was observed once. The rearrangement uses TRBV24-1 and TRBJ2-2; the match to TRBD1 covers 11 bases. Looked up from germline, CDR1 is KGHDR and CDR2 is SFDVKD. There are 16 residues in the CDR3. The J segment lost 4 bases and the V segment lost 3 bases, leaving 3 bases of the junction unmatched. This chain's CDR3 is CATSDGQGAITGELFF. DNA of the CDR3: TGTGCCACCAGTGATGGACAGGGGGCTATCACCGGGGAGCTGTTTTTT.

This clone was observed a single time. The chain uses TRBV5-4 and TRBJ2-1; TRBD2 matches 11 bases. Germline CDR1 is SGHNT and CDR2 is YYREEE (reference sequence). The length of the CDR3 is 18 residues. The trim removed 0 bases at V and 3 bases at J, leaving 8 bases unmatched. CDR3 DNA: TGTGCCAGCAGCTTGGCTGGTAGCGGGAGGGCCGGCTACAATGAGCAGTTCTTC. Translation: CASSLAGSGRAGYNEQFF.

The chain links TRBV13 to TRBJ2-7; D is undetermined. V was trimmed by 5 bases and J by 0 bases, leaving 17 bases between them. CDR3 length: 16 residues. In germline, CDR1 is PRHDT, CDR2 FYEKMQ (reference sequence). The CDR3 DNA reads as TGTGCCAGCAGCCCCGATGGGCAGGCCGACTCCTACGAGCAGTACTTC. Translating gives CASSPDGQADSYEQYF.

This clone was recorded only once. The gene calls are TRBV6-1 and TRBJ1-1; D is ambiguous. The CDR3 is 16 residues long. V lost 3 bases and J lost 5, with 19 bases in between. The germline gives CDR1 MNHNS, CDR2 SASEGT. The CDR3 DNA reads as TGTGCCAGCAGTGACCCCCGTGGCGAGGTTTGGACTGAAGCTTTCTTT. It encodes CASSDPRGEVWTEAFF.

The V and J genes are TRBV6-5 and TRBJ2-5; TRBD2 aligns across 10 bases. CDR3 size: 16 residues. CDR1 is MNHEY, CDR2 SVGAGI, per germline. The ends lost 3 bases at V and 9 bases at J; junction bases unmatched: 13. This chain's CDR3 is CASSYLSSGGGRAQYF. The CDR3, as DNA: TGTGCCAGCAGTTATTTGTCTAGCGGGGGCGGCCGGGCCCAGTACTTC.

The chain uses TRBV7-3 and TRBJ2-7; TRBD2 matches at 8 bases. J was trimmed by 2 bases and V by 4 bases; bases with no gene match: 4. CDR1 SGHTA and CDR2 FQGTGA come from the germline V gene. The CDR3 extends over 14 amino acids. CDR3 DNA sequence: TGTGCCAGCAGCTCCCTAGCGGGCCCCTACGAGCAGTACTTC. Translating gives CASSSLAGPYEQYF. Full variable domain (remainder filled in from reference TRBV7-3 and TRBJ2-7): GAGVSQTPSNKVTEKGKYVELRCDPISGHTALYWYRQSLGQGPEFLIYFQGTGAADDSGLPNDRFFAVRPEGSVSTLKIQRTERGDSAVYLCASSSLAGPYEQYFGPGTRLTVT.

The DNA of the CDR3 is TGTGCCAGCAGCTCCTACTCGGGACAGGGGAGCATTCAGTACTTC. It yields the protein CASSSYSGQGSIQYF. V usage is TRBV7-9 and J usage is TRBJ2-4, with TRBD1 matching 10 bases. CDR1 and CDR2 from the germline V gene are SEHNR and FQNEAQ (reference sequence). After removal of 4 bases from V and 9 bases from J, the junction contained 9 bases not matched to a gene. This CDR3 is 15 amino acids long.

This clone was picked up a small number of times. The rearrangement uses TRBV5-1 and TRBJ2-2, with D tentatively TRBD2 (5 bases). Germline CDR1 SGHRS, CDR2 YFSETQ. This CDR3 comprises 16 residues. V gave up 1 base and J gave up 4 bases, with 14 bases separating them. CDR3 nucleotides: TGCGCCAGCAGCTTGCGGGGAAGCCGGAGCACCGGGGAGCTGTTTTTT. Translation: CASSLRGSRSTGELFF.

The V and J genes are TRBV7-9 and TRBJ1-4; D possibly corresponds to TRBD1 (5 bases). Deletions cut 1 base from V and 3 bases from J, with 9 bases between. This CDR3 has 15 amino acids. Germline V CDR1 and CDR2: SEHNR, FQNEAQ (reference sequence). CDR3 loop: CASSLVGVANEKLFF. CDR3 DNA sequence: TGTGCCAGCAGCTTAGTAGGGGTGGCTAATGAAAAACTGTTTTTT. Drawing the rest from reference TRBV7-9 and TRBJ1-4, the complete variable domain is DTGVSQNPRHKITKRGQNVTFRCDPISEHNRLYWYRQTLGQGPEFLTYFQNEAQLEKSRLLSDRFSAERPKGSFSTLEIQRTEQGDSAMYLCASSLVGVANEKLFFGSGTQLSVL.

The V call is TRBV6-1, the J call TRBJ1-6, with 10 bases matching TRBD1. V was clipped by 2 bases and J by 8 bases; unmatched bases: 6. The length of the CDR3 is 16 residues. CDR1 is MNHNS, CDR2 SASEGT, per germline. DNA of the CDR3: TGTGCCAGCAGTGAATACCCGGGACAGGGGTATTCACCCCTCCACTTT. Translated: CASSEYPGQGYSPLHF.

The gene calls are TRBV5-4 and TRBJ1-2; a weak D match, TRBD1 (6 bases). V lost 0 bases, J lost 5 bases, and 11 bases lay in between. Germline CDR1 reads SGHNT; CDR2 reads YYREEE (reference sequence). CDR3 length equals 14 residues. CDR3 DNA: TGTGCCAGCAGCTTGGCACAGGGCAGTTATGGCTACACCTTC. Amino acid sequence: CASSLAQGSYGYTF.

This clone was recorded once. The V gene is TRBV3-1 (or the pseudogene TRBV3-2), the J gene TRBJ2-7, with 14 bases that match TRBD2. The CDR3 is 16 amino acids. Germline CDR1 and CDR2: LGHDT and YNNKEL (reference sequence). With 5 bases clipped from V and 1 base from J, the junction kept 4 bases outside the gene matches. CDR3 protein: CASSYRLAGGSYEQYF. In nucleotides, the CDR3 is TGTGCCAGCAGCTACCGACTAGCGGGAGGGTCCTACGAGCAGTACTTC.

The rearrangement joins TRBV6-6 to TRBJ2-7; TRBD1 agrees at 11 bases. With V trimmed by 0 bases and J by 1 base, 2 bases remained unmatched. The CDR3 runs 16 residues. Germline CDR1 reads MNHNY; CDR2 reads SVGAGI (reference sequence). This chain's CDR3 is CASSYSGQGASYEQYF. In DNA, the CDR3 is TGTGCCAGCAGTTACTCTGGACAGGGGGCATCCTACGAGCAGTACTTC.

CDR3 loop: CASAGTQYNSPLHF. In nucleotides, the CDR3 is TGTGCCAGCGCAGGGACACAGTATAATTCACCCCTCCACTTT. The chain combines TRBV19 with TRBJ1-6, with D possibly matching TRBD1 (6 bases). The V gene's germline CDR1 is LNHDA and CDR2 SQIVND (reference sequence). This CDR3 comprises 14 residues. Trimming pared 9 bases from V and 4 bases from J, leaving 13 bases between.

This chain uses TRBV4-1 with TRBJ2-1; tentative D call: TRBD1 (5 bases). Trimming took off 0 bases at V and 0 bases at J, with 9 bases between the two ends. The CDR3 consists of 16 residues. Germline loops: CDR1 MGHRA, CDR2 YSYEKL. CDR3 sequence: CASSQEWQGSYNEQFF. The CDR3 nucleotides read TGCGCCAGCAGCCAAGAGTGGCAGGGCTCCTACAATGAGCAGTTCTTC.

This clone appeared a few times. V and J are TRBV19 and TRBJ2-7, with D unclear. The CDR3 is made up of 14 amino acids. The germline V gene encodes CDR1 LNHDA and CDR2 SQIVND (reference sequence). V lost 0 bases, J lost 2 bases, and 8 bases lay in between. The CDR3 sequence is CASSIEVPTYEQYF. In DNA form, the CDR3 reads TGTGCCAGTAGTATAGAGGTCCCTACCTACGAGCAGTACTTC.

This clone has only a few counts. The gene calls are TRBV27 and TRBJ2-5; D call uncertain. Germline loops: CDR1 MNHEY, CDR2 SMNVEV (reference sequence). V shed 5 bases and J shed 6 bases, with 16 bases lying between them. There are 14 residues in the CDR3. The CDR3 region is CASSTLARLKTQYF. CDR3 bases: TGTGCCAGCAGTACGTTGGCCAGGCTAAAGACCCAGTACTTC.

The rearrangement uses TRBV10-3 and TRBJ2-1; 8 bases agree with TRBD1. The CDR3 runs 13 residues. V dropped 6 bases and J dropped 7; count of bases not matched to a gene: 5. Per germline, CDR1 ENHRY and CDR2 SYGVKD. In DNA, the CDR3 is TGTGCCATCAGCAACAGGGGGGAGAATGAGCAGTTCTTC. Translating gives CAISNRGENEQFF.

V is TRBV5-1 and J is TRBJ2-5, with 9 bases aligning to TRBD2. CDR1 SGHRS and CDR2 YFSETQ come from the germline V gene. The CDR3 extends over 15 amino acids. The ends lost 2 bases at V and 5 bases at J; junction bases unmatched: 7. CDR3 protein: CASSFQRGAGETQYF. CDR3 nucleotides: TGCGCCAGCAGCTTCCAGCGGGGGGCTGGGGAGACCCAGTACTTC.

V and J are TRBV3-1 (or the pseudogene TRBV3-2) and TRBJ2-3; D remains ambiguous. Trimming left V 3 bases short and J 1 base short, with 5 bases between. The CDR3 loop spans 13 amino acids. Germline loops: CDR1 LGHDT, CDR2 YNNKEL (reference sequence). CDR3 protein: CASSHSRTDTQYF. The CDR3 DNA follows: TGTGCCAGCAGCCACTCCCGCACAGATACGCAGTATTTT.

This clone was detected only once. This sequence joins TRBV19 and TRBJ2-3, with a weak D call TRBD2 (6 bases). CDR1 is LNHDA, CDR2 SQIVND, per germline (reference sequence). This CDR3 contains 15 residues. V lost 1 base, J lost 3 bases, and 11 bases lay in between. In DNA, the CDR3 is TGTGCCAGTAGTATAGGGCAGGGAGGAACAGATACGCAGTATTTT. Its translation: CASSIGQGGTDTQYF.

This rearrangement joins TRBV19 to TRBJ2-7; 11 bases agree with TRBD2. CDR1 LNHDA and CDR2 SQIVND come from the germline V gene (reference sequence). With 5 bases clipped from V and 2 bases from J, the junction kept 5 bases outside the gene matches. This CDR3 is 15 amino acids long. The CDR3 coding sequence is TGTGCCAGTAGTCCGCTAGCGGGAGGTCCCTACGAGCAGTACTTC. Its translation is CASSPLAGGPYEQYF.

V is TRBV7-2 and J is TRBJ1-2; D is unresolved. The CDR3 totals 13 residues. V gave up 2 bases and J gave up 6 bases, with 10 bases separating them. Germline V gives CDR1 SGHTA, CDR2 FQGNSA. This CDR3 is CASSLSPGDGYTF. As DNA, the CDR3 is TGTGCCAGCAGCTTAAGTCCGGGAGATGGCTACACCTTC.

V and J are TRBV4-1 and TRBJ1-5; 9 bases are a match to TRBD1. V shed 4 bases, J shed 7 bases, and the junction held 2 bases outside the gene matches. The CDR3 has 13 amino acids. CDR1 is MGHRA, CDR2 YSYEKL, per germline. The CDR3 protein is CASSPTGGQPQHF. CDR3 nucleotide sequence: TGCGCCAGCAGCCCGACAGGGGGGCAGCCCCAGCATTTT.

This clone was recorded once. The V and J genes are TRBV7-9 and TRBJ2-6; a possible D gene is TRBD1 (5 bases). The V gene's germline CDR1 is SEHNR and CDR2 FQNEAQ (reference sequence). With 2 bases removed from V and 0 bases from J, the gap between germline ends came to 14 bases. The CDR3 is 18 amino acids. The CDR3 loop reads CASSLSTAEYSGANVLTF. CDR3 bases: TGTGCCAGCAGCTTATCGACAGCCGAATACTCTGGGGCCAACGTCCTGACTTTC.

CDR3 in amino acids: CASSFGREGTGELFF. The CDR3 bases are TGTGCCAGCAGCTTCGGACGGGAGGGCACCGGGGAGCTGTTTTTT. The chain recombines TRBV5-5 with TRBJ2-2; 8 bases are a match to TRBD2. After removal of 2 bases from V and 4 bases from J, the junction contained 4 bases not matched to a gene. The V gene's germline CDR1 is SGHKS and CDR2 YYEKEE (reference sequence). The CDR3 loop spans 15 amino acids.